This note documents a single T cell receptor (beta chain) sequence. Antigen unknown. This entry belongs to a study of T-cell memory formation after mild COVID-19. Points from the study as a whole: Later expanders leaned toward CD4+, whereas clones contracting from day 15 to 85 were balanced CD4/CD8.

Germline values: CDR1 MNHEY, CDR2 SVGAGI. V was clipped by 5 bases and J by 5 bases, with 16 bases between them. The CDR3 contains 16 residues. TCRdb analysed the 5' RACE reads with MiXCR anew, one entry per CDR3 protein. The sample holds about 560,000 distinct CDR3 sequences, 15% to 20% seen once. V usage is TRBV6-5 and J usage is TRBJ2-6; perhaps TRBD2 as D (6 bases). The receptor was derived from an adult woman who had mild COVID-19 (a few samples of this study predate the infection). Cell type and time point are not known. The sequenced sample was PBMCs or a T cell subset sorted from them (not recorded which). CDR3 region: CASSRRAPGRANVLTF. The CDR3 region has the DNA TGTGCCAGCAGTCGGAGGGCACCGGGGCGGGCCAACGTCCTGACTTTC.